These 11 T cell receptor beta chains were all obtained from the same sample, sequenced in a study of blood T cells in healthy people across ages. Combining a sample-barcoded 5' primer with a J-beta primer mix, a second PCR ran for about 6 to 11 cycles. TCRdb redid the calling of the 5' RACE reads with MiXCR, one entry per CDR3 protein. The table shows about 640,000 distinct CDR3 sequences, with 58% occurring only once. The specimen sequenced was blood. The receptors stem from a man in his sixties in good health.

The genes are TRBV7-9 and TRBJ2-5; possibly TRBD2 for D (7 bases). CDR1 SEHNR and CDR2 FQNEAQ come from the germline V gene (reference sequence). V lost 5 bases and J 5 bases, leaving 15 bases between the germline ends. This CDR3 has 14 amino acids. The CDR3 DNA reads as TGTGCCAGCAGCCCACAGGGAGGGTTGGAGACCCAGTACTTC. Encoded protein: CASSPQGGLETQYF.

The rearrangement links TRBV5-1 to TRBJ2-3; either TRBD1 or TRBD2 may supply D (5 bases each). The V end lost 1 base, the J end lost 4 bases, and 7 bases lay between the germline ends. This CDR3 is built from 13 residues. Germline values: CDR1 SGHRS, CDR2 YFSETQ. CDR3 residues: CASSLWGSDTQYF. The CDR3 region has the DNA TGCGCCAGCAGCTTGTGGGGGTCAGATACGCAGTATTTT.

This clonotype was observed a handful of times. The chain joins TRBV10-3 to TRBJ2-3, with TRBD2 identical over 13 bases. The germline CDR1 and CDR2 sequences are ENHRY and SYGVKD. The CDR3 is 14 residues long. J lost 6 bases, V lost 10 bases, and 7 bases had no gene match. The CDR3 protein is CASNGLAGDDTQYF. Written as DNA, the CDR3 is TGTGCCAGCAATGGACTAGCGGGGGATGATACGCAGTATTTT.

The J gene is TRBJ1-5, the V gene TRBV5-1, with a tentative D call TRBD1 (5 bases). V was clipped by 2 bases and J by 3 bases, with 12 bases between them. This CDR3 is 15 amino acids long. Germline CDR1 SGHRS, CDR2 YFSETQ. The CDR3 loop reads CASSFYGGFNQPQHF. The CDR3 nucleotides read TGCGCCAGCAGCTTTTATGGGGGATTCAATCAGCCCCAGCATTTT.

This chain links TRBV6-6 with TRBJ2-1, with D uncertain. V lost 4 bases and J lost 5, with 6 bases in between. The CDR3 sequence is 12 residues long. The germline CDR1 and CDR2 sequences are MNHNY and SVGAGI (reference sequence). Here the CDR3 DNA reads TGTGCCAGCAGTTCCCCTAACAATGAGCAGTTCTTC. It translates to CASSSPNNEQFF.

This clonotype has more than one count but fewer than ten. This sequence joins TRBV6-5 and TRBJ2-6; possibly TRBD1 for D (6 bases). Trimming removed 0 bases at V and 0 bases at J, with 9 bases between. Germline V gene sequence: CDR1 MNHEY, CDR2 SVGAGI. The CDR3 has 17 amino acids. This CDR3 reads CASSYSSDSSGANVLTF. The CDR3 DNA sequence: TGTGCCAGCAGTTACTCGTCGGACAGCTCTGGGGCCAACGTCCTGACTTTC.

The CDR3 DNA reads as TGTGCCAGCAGTTCGGAAAACATTCAGTACTTC. Amino acids: CASSSENIQYF. The rearrangement uses TRBV6-6 and TRBJ2-7; D is uncertain. The better agreement between TRBJ2-4 and the DNA end casts doubt on the J call. Germline V CDR1 and CDR2: MNHNY, SVGAGI (reference sequence). The CDR3 runs 11 residues.

The genes are TRBV5-1 and TRBJ1-1; D not resolved. CDR3 size: 14 residues. Germline loops: CDR1 SGHRS, CDR2 YFSETQ. Between the trimmed V and J ends, which lost 0 bases and 1 base, there was a span of 7 bases. The CDR3 loop is CASSLDTPNTEAFF. CDR3 nucleotides: TGCGCCAGCAGCTTGGACACACCGAACACTGAAGCTTTCTTT. The full variable domain, its missing parts supplied by reference TRBV5-1 and TRBJ1-1, is KAGVTQTPRYLIKTRGQQVTLSCSPISGHRSVSWYQQTPGQGLQFLFEYFSETQRNKGNFPGRFSGRQFSNSRSEMNVSTLELGDSALYLCASSLDTPNTEAFFGQGTRLTVV.

This clonotype has a handful of counts. This sequence joins TRBV12-3 or TRBV12-4 and TRBJ2-3, with 9 bases that match TRBD1. This CDR3 has 16 amino acids. Losses at the gene ends were 1 base for V and 1 base for J; bases not matched to a gene: 3. This CDR3 reads CASSLDRGPGTDTQYF. The CDR3 DNA is TGTGCCAGCAGTTTAGACAGGGGGCCAGGCACAGATACGCAGTATTTT.

This clonotype was recorded once. The chain combines TRBV10-3 with TRBJ2-5, with D uncertain. The length of the CDR3 is 14 residues. Germline-derived CDR1 and CDR2 are ENHRY and SYGVKD. The ends were cut back, 0 bases at V and 1 base at J, with 6 bases in the middle. CDR3 in amino acids: CAISESNLQETQYF. Written as DNA, the CDR3 is TGTGCCATCAGTGAGTCTAACCTCCAAGAGACCCAGTACTTC.

This clonotype was picked up a small number of times. The rearrangement links TRBV20-1 to TRBJ2-5; TRBD2 aligns across 7 bases. V shed 3 bases and J 1 base; nucleotides not matched to a gene: 14. The CDR3 covers 17 residues. Germline V gene data show CDR1 as DFQATT and CDR2 as SNEGSKA (reference sequence). The CDR3 reads CSARPRVGGSLQETQYF. CDR3 nucleotide sequence: TGCAGTGCTAGGCCTAGGGTGGGGGGGTCCCTCCAAGAGACCCAGTACTTC.